This TCR beta chain was sequenced for a study of T cells in localized non-small cell lung cancer. As regards this clone: Antigen unknown.

Whole-study results and caveats: Appearances in adjacent lung were noted for a median 57 of the top 100 tumor clones.

Assay: immunoSEQ multiplex PCR; the TCRdb copy retains only in-frame clones and omits some. The sample lists roughly 30,000 clones; over 75% were seen once. CDR1 and CDR2 (germline): SGHTA, FQGTGA. The CDR3 sequence is 14 residues long. The V end lost 5 bases, the J end lost 4 bases, and 9 bases lay between the germline ends. The sample was peripheral blood mononuclear cells, taken before any cancer treatment. V usage is TRBV7-3 and J usage is TRBJ1-6, with D perhaps TRBD1 (6 bases). The clonotype was recovered from a woman aged 40-70 years with stage III lung adenocarcinoma. CDR3 sequence (DNA): TGTGCCAGCAGCCGGGACACTTATAATTCACCCCTCCACTTT. Translated: CASSRDTYNSPLHF.